One and the same sample provided the 30 T cell receptor beta chains below, sequenced in a study of CD8 T cells in Susac syndrome. RNA totalling roughly 0.5 to 1 ug underwent reverse transcription with random hexamers. Each CDR3 protein gets one entry after TCRdb re-called the immunoSEQ multiplex PCR reads with MiXCR. The sample shows roughly 130,000 distinct CDR3 sequences, 90% to 95% of them seen only once. The sample consisted of CD8+ T cells from PBMCs. The receptor source for this set is a human donor with Susac syndrome.

This chain links TRBV9 with TRBJ2-7; D may be TRBD1 (6 bases). Trimming took 1 base from V and 1 from J, leaving 9 bases between them. Germline CDR1 reads SGDLS; CDR2 reads YYNGEE. The CDR3 consists of 14 residues. CDR3 sequence (DNA): TGTGCCAGCAGCGTAACAGGGAGTTCCTACGAGCAGTACTTC. The encoded protein is CASSVTGSSYEQYF.

The chain joins TRBV29-1 to TRBJ1-2; possibly TRBD1 for D (5 bases). This CDR3 has 12 residues. Between the trimmed V and J ends, which lost 7 bases and 8 bases, there was a span of 17 bases. Germline V gene sequence: CDR1 SQVTM, CDR2 ANQGSEA. The CDR3 here is CSDIQGSGGYTF. CDR3 nucleotides: TGCAGCGACATCCAGGGTTCAGGGGGCTACACCTTC. The variable domain in full, completed from reference TRBV29-1 and TRBJ1-2, reads SAVISQKPSRDICQRGTSLTIQCQVDSQVTMMFWYRQQPGQSLTLIATANQGSEATYESGFVIDKFPISRPNLTFSTLTVSNMSPEDSSIYLCSDIQGSGGYTFGSGTRLTVV.

This chain joins TRBV18 and TRBJ1-2, with TRBD1 matching 9 bases. V lost 3 bases and J lost 5; bases outside the gene matches: 4. CDR1 KGHSH and CDR2 LQKENI come from the germline V gene. This CDR3 has 14 residues. The CDR3 sequence is CASSPYDRGYGYTF. CDR3 DNA sequence: TGTGCCAGCTCACCTTACGACAGGGGGTATGGCTACACCTTC.

CDR3 DNA: TGTGCCAGCAGGGCGGACGGATCCCAACTCTACGAGCAGTACTTC. Its protein product is CASRADGSQLYEQYF. The rearrangement uses TRBV7-9 and TRBJ2-7; no reliable D call. This CDR3 comprises 15 residues. V gave up 6 bases and J gave up 3 bases, with 18 bases separating them. Germline loops: CDR1 SEHNR, CDR2 FQNEAQ (reference sequence). Full variable domain (outside the CDR3, taken from reference TRBV7-9 and TRBJ2-7): DTGVSQNPRHKITKRGQNVTFRCDPISEHNRLYWYRQTLGQGPEFLTYFQNEAQLEKSRLLSDRFSAERPKGSFSTLEIQRTEQGDSAMYLCASRADGSQLYEQYFGPGTRLTVT.

V is TRBV7-9 and J is TRBJ2-5, with 10 bases lining up with TRBD1. The germline V gene has CDR1 SEHNR and CDR2 FQNEAQ (reference sequence). This CDR3 contains 18 residues. V gave up 5 bases and J gave up 3 bases; unmatched junction bases: 15. In DNA form, the CDR3 reads TGTGCCAGCAGCCCTCACCGCCTAACCGGGACAGGGGAAGAGACCCAGTACTTC. Protein product: CASSPHRLTGTGEETQYF.

This clonotype was recorded only once. V usage is TRBV29-1 and J usage is TRBJ2-1, with a possible D match to TRBD1 (7 bases). The germline CDR1 and CDR2 sequences are SQVTM and ANQGSEA. This CDR3 region has 14 residues. The germline V and J ends were trimmed by 5 bases and 8 bases, with 19 bases remaining between them. The CDR3 is CSVTANTRGDEQFF. Written as DNA, the CDR3 is TGCAGCGTTACAGCCAACACCAGGGGGGATGAGCAGTTCTTC.

Of note for this clonotype: One end of the junction does not line up with germline, which may come from a read error. The rearrangement links TRBV23-1 to TRBJ1-1; 7 nucleotides align to TRBD1. TRBV23-1 has ORF status, its function being uncertain. The CDR3 consists of 14 residues. The CDR3 DNA reads TGCGCCAGCAGACCGACAGGGATGAACACTGAAGCCTTCTTT. Protein product: CASRPTGMNTEAFF.

The V and J genes are TRBV2 and TRBJ2-1, with 10 bases that match TRBD2. The junction had 8 bases not matched to a gene; V was cut back by 5 bases and J by 7 bases. Germline V gives CDR1 SNHLY, CDR2 FYNNEI. The CDR3 totals 15 residues. The CDR3 nucleotides are TGTGCCAGCAGTTATCTAGCGGGGGTCCGTAATGAGCAGTTCTTC. It codes for CASSYLAGVRNEQFF.

CDR3 sequence (DNA): TGTGCCAGCTCACCCCGGGGGAACACTGAAGCTTTCTTT. Protein sequence: CASSPRGNTEAFF. The V call is TRBV18, the J call TRBJ1-1; no clear D gene. The CDR3 consists of 13 residues. CDR1 and CDR2 from the germline V gene are KGHSH and LQKENI. V was clipped by 3 bases and J by 1 base, with 6 bases between them.

The chain is built from TRBV20-1 and TRBJ2-7; 8 positions match TRBD2. V shed 2 bases, J shed 9 bases, and the junction held 15 bases outside the gene matches. CDR3 length equals 15 residues. Germline V gene data show CDR1 as DFQATT and CDR2 as SNEGSKA (reference sequence). The CDR3 loop reads CSARSSGGTLEAQYF. Written as DNA, the CDR3 is TGCAGTGCTAGATCCAGCGGGGGTACCCTCGAGGCGCAGTACTTC.

The V gene is TRBV12-3 or TRBV12-4, the J gene TRBJ1-1; perhaps TRBD1 as D (5 bases). Between the trimmed V and J ends, which lost 4 bases and 1 base, there was a span of 7 bases. The CDR3 has 13 amino acids. The CDR3 is CASSSTGNTEAFF. As DNA, the CDR3 is TGTGCCAGCAGTTCTACAGGGAACACTGAAGCTTTCTTT.

The chain links TRBV29-1 to TRBJ2-1; tentative D call: TRBD1 (5 bases). The CDR3 extends over 14 amino acids. Germline V CDR1 and CDR2: SQVTM, ANQGSEA. Trimming removed 1 base from V and 2 bases from J, with 9 bases in between. The CDR3 nucleotides are TGCAGCGTTGAAGGGCAGGGTGCCTACAATGAGCAGTTCTTC. Amino acid sequence: CSVEGQGAYNEQFF.

V and J are TRBV7-9 and TRBJ1-1; perhaps TRBD1 as D (5 bases). With 1 base removed from V and 0 bases from J, the gap between germline ends came to 9 bases. The length of the CDR3 is 15 residues. Germline V gene data show CDR1 as SEHNR and CDR2 as FQNEAQ (reference sequence). CDR3 nucleotide sequence: TGTGCCAGCAGCTTAGTCGGGGCGTTGAACACTGAAGCTTTCTTT. It specifies CASSLVGALNTEAFF.

The genes are TRBV12-5 and TRBJ2-7, with 10 bases that match TRBD1. Germline CDR1 reads LGHNT; CDR2 reads FRNRAP. CDR3 length equals 14 residues. The V and J ends lost 5 bases and 6 bases, in that order; junction bases with no gene match: 7. The CDR3 DNA reads TGTGCTAGTGGTCCGGGACAGGGGCGTTCCGAGCAGTACTTC. This sequence encodes CASGPGQGRSEQYF.

CDR3 DNA sequence: TGTGCCAGCAGCAAAACTCGGACAGCACAAGAGACCCAGTACTTC. Protein sequence: CASSKTRTAQETQYF. J is TRBJ2-5 and V is TRBV12-3 or TRBV12-4, with D tentatively TRBD1 (6 bases). There are 15 residues in the CDR3. With 6 bases removed from V and 2 bases from J, the gap between germline ends came to 16 bases.

The chain combines TRBV6-5 with TRBJ1-1, with D unclear. This CDR3 comprises 14 residues. The V and J ends lost 2 bases and 1 base respectively, with 8 bases between them. Germline CDR1 MNHEY, CDR2 SVGAGI. The CDR3 sequence is CASSYDLSNTEAFF. CDR3 DNA sequence: TGTGCCAGCAGTTACGACCTTTCGAACACTGAAGCTTTCTTT.

The gene calls are TRBV14 and TRBJ2-7, with D perhaps matching TRBD1 (6 bases). Germline V gene data show CDR1 as SGHDN and CDR2 as FVKESK. The CDR3 is 13 amino acids. Trimming cost V 1 base and J 6 bases, with 10 bases left between them. The CDR3 loop reads CASSQGTAPEQYF. DNA of the CDR3: TGTGCCAGCAGCCAAGGGACAGCCCCCGAGCAGTACTTC. The full variable domain, with the rest looked up from reference TRBV14 and TRBJ2-7, is EAGVTQFPSHSVIEKGQTVTLRCDPISGHDNLYWYRRVMGKEIKFLLHFVKESKQDESGMPNNRFLAERTGGTYSTLKVQPAELEDSGVYFCASSQGTAPEQYFGPGTRLTVT.

The chain employs TRBV29-1 and TRBJ1-2; 9 bases match TRBD1. Trimming cost V 6 bases and J 7 bases; bases outside gene matches: 3. This CDR3 is built from 11 residues. Per germline, CDR1 SQVTM and CDR2 ANQGSEA. CDR3 coding DNA: TGCAGCGTACTGACAGGGGGTGGCTACACCTTC. This codes for CSVLTGGGYTF. Full variable domain (outside the CDR3, taken from reference TRBV29-1 and TRBJ1-2): SAVISQKPSRDICQRGTSLTIQCQVDSQVTMMFWYRQQPGQSLTLIATANQGSEATYESGFVIDKFPISRPNLTFSTLTVSNMSPEDSSIYLCSVLTGGGYTFGSGTRLTVV.

The J gene is TRBJ2-7, the V gene TRBV4-3, with 9 bases lining up with TRBD1. V was clipped by 0 bases and J by 2 bases; unmatched bases: 11. Germline CDR1 LGHNA, CDR2 YSLEER. The CDR3 sequence is 18 residues long. The CDR3 protein is CASSQDPPTGQGTYEQYF. The CDR3 DNA follows: TGCGCCAGCAGCCAAGATCCACCAACCGGACAGGGGACCTACGAGCAGTACTTC.

The chain recombines TRBV13 with TRBJ1-1; D unclear. V lost 8 bases to trimming and J lost 0 bases, with 7 bases between them. The length of the CDR3 is 12 residues. The germline V gene has CDR1 PRHDT and CDR2 FYEKMQ (reference sequence). CDR3 region: CASVGMNTEAFF. The CDR3 coding sequence is TGTGCCAGCGTGGGAATGAACACTGAAGCTTTCTTT.

CDR3 in amino acids: CSARGFKTGDTEAFF. The CDR3 DNA reads TGCAGTGCTAGAGGCTTTAAGACAGGGGACACTGAAGCTTTCTTT. V and J are TRBV20-1 and TRBJ1-1; 8 bases agree with TRBD1. With V trimmed by 1 base and J by 3 bases, 7 bases remained unmatched. Per germline, CDR1 DFQATT and CDR2 SNEGSKA (reference sequence). The CDR3 spans 15 residues.

This clonotype was detected once. V is TRBV20-1 and J is TRBJ1-1, with D unclear. The CDR3 runs 14 residues. The germline V and J ends were trimmed by 3 bases and 0 bases, with 11 bases remaining between them. Looked up from germline, CDR1 is DFQATT and CDR2 is SNEGSKA (reference sequence). The CDR3 protein is CSAREHLLNTEAFF. DNA for the CDR3: TGCAGTGCTAGGGAACATCTGTTGAACACTGAAGCTTTCTTT.

The chain uses TRBV14 and TRBJ2-1; tentatively, D is TRBD1 or TRBD2 (6 bases each). The length of the CDR3 is 16 residues. The V and J ends lost 4 bases and 1 base respectively, with 14 bases between them. Germline V gene data show CDR1 as SGHDN and CDR2 as FVKESK. CDR3 region: CASSPERGESYNEQFF. The CDR3 DNA is TGTGCCAGCAGCCCAGAAAGGGGGGAATCCTACAATGAGCAGTTCTTC.

This chain's CDR3 is CASSQVKYRKDTQYF. In DNA form, the CDR3 reads TGTGCCAGCAGCCAAGTTAAGTATCGTAAGGATACGCAGTATTTT. The genes are TRBV3-1 and TRBJ2-3; no definite D call. The V end was cut by 1 base, the J end by 6 bases, with 14 bases between. CDR1 and CDR2 (germline): LGHDT, YNNKEL (reference sequence). This CDR3 region has 15 residues.

The rearrangement joins TRBV11-2 to TRBJ2-5, with TRBD1 identical over 7 bases. The J segment lost 3 bases and the V segment lost 5 bases, leaving 9 bases of the junction unmatched. The CDR3 runs to 15 residues. Germline V gene data show CDR1 as SGHAT and CDR2 as FQNNGV. As DNA, the CDR3 is TGTGCCAGCAGCCCGGGTGTTACAGGGGAAGAGACCCAGTACTTC. Amino acids: CASSPGVTGEETQYF.

V gene TRBV4-1 combines with J gene TRBJ2-2; D is undetermined. Trimming removed 3 bases at V and 4 bases at J, with 3 bases between. CDR1 is MGHRA and CDR2 is YSYEKL in the germline V gene. The CDR3 is 12 residues long. CDR3 in amino acids: CASSHFTGELFF. The CDR3 DNA sequence: TGCGCCAGCAGCCATTTCACCGGGGAGCTGTTTTTT.

J is TRBJ2-1 and V is TRBV13; D remains unclear. There are 13 residues in the CDR3. V was trimmed by 0 bases and J by 7 bases, leaving 7 bases between them. The V gene's germline CDR1 is PRHDT and CDR2 FYEKMQ (reference sequence). CDR3 in amino acids: CASSLGRRNEQFF. The CDR3 bases are TGTGCCAGCAGCTTAGGACGCCGGAATGAGCAGTTCTTC.

This clonotype was seen a single time. The V call is TRBV5-6, the J call TRBJ2-1; 9 bases map to TRBD1. The J segment lost 5 bases and the V segment lost 5 bases, leaving 5 bases of the junction unmatched. The germline gives CDR1 SGHDT, CDR2 YYEEEE. The length of the CDR3 is 14 residues. The CDR3, as DNA: TGTGCCAGCAGATCCGGGACAGGGAACAATGAGCAGTTCTTC. Translated: CASRSGTGNNEQFF. Together with reference TRBV5-6 and TRBJ2-1, the CDR3 gives the full variable domain: DAGVTQSPTHLIKTRGQQVTLRCSPKSGHDTVSWYQQALGQGPQFIFQYYEEEERQRGNFPDRFSGHQFPNYSSELNVNALLLGDSALYLCASRSGTGNNEQFFGPGTRLTVL.

As regards this clonotype: One end of the junction does not line up with germline, which may come from a read error. V gene TRBV3-1 combines with J gene TRBJ2-1; possibly TRBD1 for D (5 bases). From germline, CDR1 is LGHDT and CDR2 YNNKEL (reference sequence). The CDR3 consists of 15 residues. CDR3 residues: CAGSQETGSYNEQFF. CDR3 DNA: TGTGCCGGCAGCCAAGAAACAGGCTCCTACAATGAGCAGTTCTTC.

This sequence joins TRBV6-1 and TRBJ2-1; D may be TRBD1 or TRBD2 (5 bases each). The CDR3 loop spans 14 amino acids. V lost 2 bases and J lost 5, with 10 bases in between. CDR1 is MNHNS, CDR2 SASEGT, per germline. Here the CDR3 reads CASSERLGDNEQFF. CDR3 nucleotide sequence: TGTGCCAGCAGTGAAAGGTTGGGGGACAATGAGCAGTTCTTC.